The next 21 T cell receptor beta chains were all read from a single sample in a study of T cells in localized non-small cell lung cancer. Clones were read by immunoSEQ multiplex PCR, and TCRdb kept only the in-frame ones, dropping some. The table includes around 26,000 clones, approximately 91% detected once. The input for sequencing was peripheral blood, taken before any cancer treatment. These receptor sequences come from a female donor aged 60 or older with stage II squamous cell lung carcinoma.

The chain is built from TRBV19 and TRBJ1-2; 8 bases fit TRBD1. Per the germline V gene, CDR1 is LNHDA and CDR2 is SQIVND (reference sequence). The CDR3 contains 14 residues. Trimming removed 5 bases from V and 4 bases from J; junction bases left unmatched: 6. The CDR3 region has the DNA TGTGCCAGTAGTTCTGACAGGGGAGGCTATGGCTACACCTTC. Amino acids: CASSSDRGGYGYTF.

The V gene is TRBV10-3, the J gene TRBJ1-4; 7 positions agree with TRBD1. The CDR3 covers 14 residues. J was trimmed by 7 bases and V by 3 bases; bases with no gene match: 5. Germline lookup yields CDR1 ENHRY and CDR2 SYGVKD. Written as DNA, the CDR3 is TGTGCCATCAGTGAAGGGGGCGCGAGTGAAAAACTGTTTTTT. Amino acids: CAISEGGASEKLFF.

The chain links TRBV7-2 to TRBJ2-2, with TRBD1 identical over 9 bases. CDR3 length: 16 amino acids. After removal of 2 bases from V and 5 bases from J, the junction contained 6 bases not matched to a gene. Germline CDR1 is SGHTA and CDR2 is FQGNSA. The CDR3 DNA sequence: TGTGCCAGCAGCTTAAGGACAGGGGAGAGGACCGGGGAGCTGTTTTTT. It yields the protein CASSLRTGERTGELFF.

For the CDR3, the DNA is TGTGCCAGCTCACCAGGATCGGATTATGGCTACACCTTC. This gives the protein CASSPGSDYGYTF. The V gene is TRBV18, the J gene TRBJ1-2; D uncertain. The ends were cut back, 2 bases at V and 5 bases at J, with 9 bases in the middle. The V gene's germline CDR1 is KGHSH and CDR2 LQKENI. The length of the CDR3 is 13 residues.

The chain has TRBV5-6 and TRBJ2-7; 8 nucleotides match TRBD2. Germline CDR1 and CDR2: SGHDT and YYEEEE. The CDR3 loop spans 15 amino acids. V lost 5 bases and J lost 5; bases outside the gene matches: 12. The chain's CDR3 is CASSSTSGLPHEQYF. CDR3 DNA sequence: TGTGCCAGCAGTTCCACTAGCGGACTTCCCCACGAGCAGTACTTC.

This rearrangement joins TRBV18 to TRBJ2-5; D may be TRBD1 or TRBD2 (5 bases each). The V end lost 3 bases, the J end lost 5 bases, and 13 bases lay between the germline ends. CDR3 length: 14 amino acids. Per the germline V gene, CDR1 is KGHSH and CDR2 is LQKENI. DNA of the CDR3: TGTGCCAGCTCACCTGGGACGTTCGGGGAGACCCAGTACTTC. This codes for CASSPGTFGETQYF.

This sequence joins TRBV6-5 and TRBJ1-2; no clear D. The V gene's germline CDR1 is MNHEY and CDR2 SVGAGI. Trimming pared 6 bases from V and 3 bases from J, leaving 17 bases between. This CDR3 is 15 amino acids long. The CDR3 DNA reads as TGTGCCAGCAGACCCTCCGAGGAGGTCTACTATGGCTACACCTTC. Its protein product is CASRPSEEVYYGYTF.

The V gene is TRBV5-3, the J gene TRBJ1-6, with a weak D call TRBD1 (6 bases). TRBV5-3 qualifies as an ORF whose function is uncertain. V was cut by 4 bases and J by 14 bases, with 19 bases left in between. The CDR3 spans 14 residues. The CDR3 region has the DNA TGTGCCAGAAGCACGCAGGGGAATAATTCGGCCCTCCACTTT. It is translated as CARSTQGNNSALHF.

This clone was found once. The chain has TRBV19 and TRBJ2-1; 10 positions match TRBD1. CDR1 LNHDA and CDR2 SQIVND come from the germline V gene (reference sequence). CDR3 length equals 19 residues. With 5 bases clipped from V and 3 bases from J, the junction kept 16 bases outside the gene matches. The CDR3, as DNA: TGTGCCAGTAGTCCCGGAGGACAGGGGGGTCTTCGTTTCTACAATGAGCAGTTCTTC. Its protein product is CASSPGGQGGLRFYNEQFF.

This clone has a single count. The chain uses TRBV29-1 and TRBJ1-1; D unresolved. V lost 2 bases to trimming and J lost 6 bases, with 13 bases between them. The length of the CDR3 is 13 residues. Germline V lookup: CDR1 SQVTM, CDR2 ANQGSEA. The CDR3 DNA reads TGCAGCGTTGAATTTGATATCGCGTCTGAAGCTTTCTTT. It encodes CSVEFDIASEAFF.

The rearrangement uses TRBV19 and TRBJ1-6; D possibly corresponds to TRBD1 (5 bases). Looked up from germline, CDR1 is LNHDA and CDR2 is SQIVND (reference sequence). The CDR3 consists of 14 residues. Trimming removed 9 bases at V and 7 bases at J, with 16 bases between. The CDR3 sequence is CASRDDSRNSPLHF. The CDR3 DNA follows: TGTGCCAGCAGGGACGACAGCCGGAATTCACCCCTCCACTTT.

This chain links TRBV7-9 with TRBJ2-3; TRBD1 matches 8 bases. The CDR3 is made up of 16 amino acids. Trimming cost V 5 bases and J 2 bases; bases outside gene matches: 9. Germline CDR1 is SEHNR and CDR2 is FQNEAQ (reference sequence). CDR3: CASSARTGPYTDTQYF. Written as DNA, the CDR3 is TGTGCCAGCAGCGCCAGGACAGGGCCATACACAGATACGCAGTATTTT.

This chain joins TRBV11-2 and TRBJ1-1; no clear D. The germline V gene has CDR1 SGHAT and CDR2 FQNNGV. This CDR3 region has 12 residues. Deletions cut 3 bases from V and 1 base from J, with 3 bases between. CDR3 nucleotide sequence: TGTGCCAGCAGCTTCGAGAACACTGAAGCTTTCTTT. Translating it yields CASSFENTEAFF.

V and J are TRBV19 and TRBJ1-5; D is undetermined. V was cut by 7 bases and J by 7 bases, with 11 bases left in between. Germline values: CDR1 LNHDA, CDR2 SQIVND (reference sequence). There are 12 residues in the CDR3. The CDR3 region has the DNA TGTGCCAGTACCCAAGGCCACCAGCCCCAGCATTTT. Amino acid sequence: CASTQGHQPQHF.

The V gene is TRBV20-1, the J gene TRBJ2-3; D is unresolved. The CDR3 length is 11 residues. Germline-derived CDR1 and CDR2 are DFQATT and SNEGSKA (reference sequence). V was clipped by 6 bases and J by 4 bases, with 8 bases between them. CDR3 in DNA: TGCAGTGCCGACCGGGCAGATACGCAGTATTTT. Translation: CSADRADTQYF.

The CDR3 protein is CASSPALAIGDEQYF. DNA for the CDR3: TGTGCCAGCAGCCCGGCTCTAGCAATCGGGGACGAGCAGTACTTC. The rearrangement links TRBV7-2 to TRBJ2-7, with a possible D match to TRBD2 (5 bases). This CDR3 region has 15 residues. With 5 bases removed from V and 5 bases from J, the gap between germline ends came to 19 bases. Germline CDR1 and CDR2: SGHTA and FQGNSA.

V and J are TRBV5-1 and TRBJ2-7; a weak D match, TRBD2 (6 bases). The CDR3 loop spans 12 amino acids. V lost 4 bases and J lost 10, with 15 bases in between. Looked up from germline, CDR1 is SGHRS and CDR2 is YFSETQ. In DNA, the CDR3 is TGCGCCAGCAGCGGGGACTCCGGCTCACAGTACTTC. Translated: CASSGDSGSQYF.

The gene calls are TRBV29-1 and TRBJ1-4; weak D call: TRBD1 (6 bases). V was cut by 0 bases and J by 7 bases, with 15 bases left in between. Germline CDR1 SQVTM, CDR2 ANQGSEA. CDR3 size: 15 residues. The CDR3 loop reads CSVEDLVGRGEKLFF. The DNA of the CDR3 is TGCAGCGTTGAAGATCTTGTGGGCAGGGGTGAAAAACTGTTTTTT. Full variable domain (remainder filled in from reference TRBV29-1 and TRBJ1-4): SAVISQKPSRDICQRGTSLTIQCQVDSQVTMMFWYRQQPGQSLTLIATANQGSEATYESGFVIDKFPISRPNLTFSTLTVSNMSPEDSSIYLCSVEDLVGRGEKLFFGSGTQLSVL.

The gene calls are TRBV2 and TRBJ2-5; TRBD2 agrees at 11 bases. V shed 10 bases and J 1 base; nucleotides not matched to a gene: 5. The CDR3 runs to 14 residues. Germline CDR1 reads SNHLY; CDR2 reads FYNNEI. CDR3 in DNA: TGTGCCACCTTGGGACTAGCGGTCCAAGAGACCCAGTACTTC. Amino acids: CATLGLAVQETQYF.

J is TRBJ1-6 and V is TRBV30, with D uncertain. Germline V CDR1 and CDR2: GTSNPN, SVGIG (reference sequence). V gave up 3 bases and J gave up 0 bases, with 12 bases separating them. This CDR3 is built from 16 residues. For the CDR3, the DNA is TGTGCCTGGAGGAGGGAAGGAGCCTCCTATAATTCACCCCTCCACTTT. Protein product: CAWRREGASYNSPLHF.

The CDR3 spells CAWSRAGNTIYF. The DNA of the CDR3 is TGTGCCTGGAGCCGAGCTGGAAACACCATATATTTT. The chain recombines TRBV30 with TRBJ1-3; D call uncertain. Germline CDR1 reads GTSNPN; CDR2 reads SVGIG (reference sequence). The germline V and J ends were trimmed by 3 bases and 2 bases, with 5 bases remaining between them. The CDR3 is 12 residues long. The variable domain in full, with the rest retrieved from reference TRBV30 and TRBJ1-3, is SQTIHQWPATLVQPVGSPLSLECTVEGTSNPNLYWYRQAAGRGLQLLFYSVGIGQISSEVPQNLSASRPQDRQFILSSKKLLLSDSGFYLCAWSRAGNTIYFGEGSWLTVV.